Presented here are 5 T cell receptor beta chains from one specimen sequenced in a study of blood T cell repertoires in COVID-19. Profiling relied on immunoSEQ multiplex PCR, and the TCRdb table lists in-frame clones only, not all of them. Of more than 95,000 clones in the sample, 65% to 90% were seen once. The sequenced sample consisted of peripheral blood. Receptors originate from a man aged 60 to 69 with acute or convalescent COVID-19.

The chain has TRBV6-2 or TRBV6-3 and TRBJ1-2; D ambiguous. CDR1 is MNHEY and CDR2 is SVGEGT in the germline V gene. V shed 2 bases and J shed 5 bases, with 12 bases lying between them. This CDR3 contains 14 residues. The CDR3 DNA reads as TGTGCCAGCAGTTACCTAACGTCGGGTTATGGCTACACCTTC. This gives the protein CASSYLTSGYGYTF.

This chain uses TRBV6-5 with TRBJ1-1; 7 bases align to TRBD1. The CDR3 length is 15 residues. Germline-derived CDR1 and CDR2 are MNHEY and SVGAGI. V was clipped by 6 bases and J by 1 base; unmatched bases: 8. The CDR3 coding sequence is TGTGCCAGCAGCTTCACAGGGGCGGGGAACACTGAAGCTTTCTTT. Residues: CASSFTGAGNTEAFF.

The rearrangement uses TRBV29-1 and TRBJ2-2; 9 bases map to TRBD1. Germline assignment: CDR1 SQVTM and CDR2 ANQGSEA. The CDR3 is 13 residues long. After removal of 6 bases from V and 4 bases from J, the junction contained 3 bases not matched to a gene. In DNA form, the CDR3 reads TGCAGCGTGGGGGACAGGGTCACCGGGGAGCTGTTTTTT. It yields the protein CSVGDRVTGELFF.

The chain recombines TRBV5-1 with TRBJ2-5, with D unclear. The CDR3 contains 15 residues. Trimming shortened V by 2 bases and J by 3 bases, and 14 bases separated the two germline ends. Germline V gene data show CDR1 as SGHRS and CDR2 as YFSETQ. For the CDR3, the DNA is TGCGCCAGCAGCTTTCAACCGGGTTCAAAAGAGACCCAGTACTTC. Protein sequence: CASSFQPGSKETQYF.

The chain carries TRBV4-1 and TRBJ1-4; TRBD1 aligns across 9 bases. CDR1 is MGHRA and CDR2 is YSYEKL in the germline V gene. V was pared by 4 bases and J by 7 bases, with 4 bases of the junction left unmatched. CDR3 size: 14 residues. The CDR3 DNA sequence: TGCGCCAGCAGCCCGGGACAGGGCCCTGAAAAACTGTTTTTT. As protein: CASSPGQGPEKLFF.